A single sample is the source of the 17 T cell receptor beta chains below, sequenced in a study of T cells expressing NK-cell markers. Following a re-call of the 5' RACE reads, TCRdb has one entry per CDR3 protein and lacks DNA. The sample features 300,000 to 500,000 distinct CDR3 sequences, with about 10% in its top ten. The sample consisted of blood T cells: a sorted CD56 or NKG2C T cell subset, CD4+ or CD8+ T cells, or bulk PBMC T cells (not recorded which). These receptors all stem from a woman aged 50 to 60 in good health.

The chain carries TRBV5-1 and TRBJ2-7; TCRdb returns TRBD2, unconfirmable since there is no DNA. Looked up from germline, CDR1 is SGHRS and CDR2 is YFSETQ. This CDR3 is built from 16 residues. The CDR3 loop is CASSLGHSGRVDEQYF.

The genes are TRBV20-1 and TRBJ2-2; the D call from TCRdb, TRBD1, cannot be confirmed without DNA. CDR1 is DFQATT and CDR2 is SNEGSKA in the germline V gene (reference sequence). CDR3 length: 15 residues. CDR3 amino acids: CSARRQGINSGELFF.

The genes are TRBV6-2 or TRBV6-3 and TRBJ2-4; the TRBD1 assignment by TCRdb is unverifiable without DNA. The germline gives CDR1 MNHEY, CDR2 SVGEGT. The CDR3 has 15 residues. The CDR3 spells CASSQGGTAKNIQYF.

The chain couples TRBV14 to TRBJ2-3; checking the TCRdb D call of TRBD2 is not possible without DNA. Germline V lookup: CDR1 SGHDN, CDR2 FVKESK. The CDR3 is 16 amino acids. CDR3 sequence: CASSQNLAGATDTQYF.

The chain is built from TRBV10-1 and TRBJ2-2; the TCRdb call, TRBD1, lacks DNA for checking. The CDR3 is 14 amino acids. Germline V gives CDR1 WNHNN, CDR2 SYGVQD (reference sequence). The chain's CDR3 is CASNPGSNTGELFF.

CDR3 sequence: CASRQSRVSSYNEQFF. The V and J genes are TRBV28 and TRBJ2-1; TCRdb proposes TRBD1, but this gene call is untestable without DNA. Germline V lookup: CDR1 MDHEN, CDR2 SYDVKM. The CDR3 consists of 16 residues.

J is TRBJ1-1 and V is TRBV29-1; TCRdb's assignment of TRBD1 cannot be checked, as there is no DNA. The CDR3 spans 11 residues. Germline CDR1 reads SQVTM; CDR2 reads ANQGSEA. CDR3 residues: CSALQGDEAFF.

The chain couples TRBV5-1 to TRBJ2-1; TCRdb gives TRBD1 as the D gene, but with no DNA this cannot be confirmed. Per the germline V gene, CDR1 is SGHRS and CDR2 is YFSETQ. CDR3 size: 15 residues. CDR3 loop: CASRTTGHGMDEQFF.

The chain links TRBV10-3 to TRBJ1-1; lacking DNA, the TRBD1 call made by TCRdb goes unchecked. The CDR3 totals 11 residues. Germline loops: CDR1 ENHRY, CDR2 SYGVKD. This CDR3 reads CAIKVRAEAFF.

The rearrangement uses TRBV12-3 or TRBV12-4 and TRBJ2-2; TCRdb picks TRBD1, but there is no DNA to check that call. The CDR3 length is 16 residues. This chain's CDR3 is CASRLGGTGRTGELFF.

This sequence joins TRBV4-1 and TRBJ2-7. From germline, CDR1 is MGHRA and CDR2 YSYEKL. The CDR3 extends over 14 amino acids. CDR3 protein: CASSQKDADYEQYF.

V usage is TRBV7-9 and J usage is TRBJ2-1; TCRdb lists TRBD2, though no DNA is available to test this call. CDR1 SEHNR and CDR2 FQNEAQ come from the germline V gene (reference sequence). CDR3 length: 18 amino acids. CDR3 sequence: CASSEGTSGRKLYNEQFF.

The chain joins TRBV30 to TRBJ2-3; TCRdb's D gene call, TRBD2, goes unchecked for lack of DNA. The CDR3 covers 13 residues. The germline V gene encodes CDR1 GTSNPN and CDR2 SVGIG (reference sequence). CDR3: CAWGSGIADTQYF.

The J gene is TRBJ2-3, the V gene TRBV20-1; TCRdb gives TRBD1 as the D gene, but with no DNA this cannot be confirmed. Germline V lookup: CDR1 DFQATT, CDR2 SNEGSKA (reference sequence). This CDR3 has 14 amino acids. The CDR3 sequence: CSARDGATSGSQYF.

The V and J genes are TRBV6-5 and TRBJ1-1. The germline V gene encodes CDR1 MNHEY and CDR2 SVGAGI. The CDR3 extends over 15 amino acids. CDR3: CASSYALVEGTEAFF.

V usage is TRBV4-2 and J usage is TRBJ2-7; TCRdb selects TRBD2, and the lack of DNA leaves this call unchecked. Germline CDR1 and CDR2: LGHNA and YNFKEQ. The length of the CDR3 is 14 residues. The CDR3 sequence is CASSGDYQTYEQYF.

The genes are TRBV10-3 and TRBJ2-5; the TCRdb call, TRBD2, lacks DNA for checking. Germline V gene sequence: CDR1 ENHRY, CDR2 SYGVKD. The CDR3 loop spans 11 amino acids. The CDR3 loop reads CATETQETQYF.